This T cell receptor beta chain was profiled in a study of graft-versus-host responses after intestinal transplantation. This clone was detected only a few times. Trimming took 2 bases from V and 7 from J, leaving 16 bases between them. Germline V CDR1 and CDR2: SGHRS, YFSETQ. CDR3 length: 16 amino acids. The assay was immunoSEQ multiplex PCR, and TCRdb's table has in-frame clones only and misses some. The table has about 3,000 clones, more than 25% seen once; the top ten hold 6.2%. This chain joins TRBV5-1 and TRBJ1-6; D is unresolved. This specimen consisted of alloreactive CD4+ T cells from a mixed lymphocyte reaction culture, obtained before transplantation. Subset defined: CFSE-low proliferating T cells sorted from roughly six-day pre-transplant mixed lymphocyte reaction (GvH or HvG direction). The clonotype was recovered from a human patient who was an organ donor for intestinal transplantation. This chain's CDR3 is CASSFLPWQDNSPLHF. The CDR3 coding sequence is TGCGCCAGCAGCTTTCTGCCTTGGCAGGACAATTCACCCCTCCACTTT.